The entry below describes one TCR beta chain. Its cognate antigen is unknown. This entry comes from a study of blood T cells in healthy people across ages. Study background: About one barcoded beta molecule per two T cells came from capture by template switching.

PCR was performed a second time for about 7 to 11 cycles using a sample-barcoded 5' primer and a J-beta primer mix. TCRdb called the 5' RACE reads again in MiXCR, with one record for every CDR3 protein. The sample lists over a million distinct CDR3 sequences, roughly 64% occurring once. Russia was home to the donors, healthy Caucasian individuals aged 6 to 90. Study-level results: Per million T cells, TCR beta diversity dropped about linearly as age rose. In the absence of known donor CMV status, changes in expanded clonotypes were possibly confounded.

The CDR3 contains 15 residues. Trimming cost V 5 bases and J 4 bases, with 17 bases left between them. CDR1 SGHAT and CDR2 FQDESV come from the germline V gene (reference sequence). Sequencing was performed on blood. The J gene is TRBJ1-2, the V gene TRBV11-1; a weak D match, TRBD1 (6 bases). This receptor was obtained from a man between 18 and 35 years old in good health. CDR3 nucleotide sequence: TGTGCCAGCAGCCCGTCCACAGGGTCCCCCTATGGCTACACCTTC. It translates to CASSPSTGSPYGYTF. Complete variable domain (other parts from reference TRBV11-1 and TRBJ1-2): EAEVAQSPRYKITEKSQAVAFWCDPISGHATLYWYRQILGQGPELLVQFQDESVVDDSQLPKDRFSAERLKGVDSTLKIQPAELGDSAMYLCASSPSTGSPYGYTFGSGTRLTVV.